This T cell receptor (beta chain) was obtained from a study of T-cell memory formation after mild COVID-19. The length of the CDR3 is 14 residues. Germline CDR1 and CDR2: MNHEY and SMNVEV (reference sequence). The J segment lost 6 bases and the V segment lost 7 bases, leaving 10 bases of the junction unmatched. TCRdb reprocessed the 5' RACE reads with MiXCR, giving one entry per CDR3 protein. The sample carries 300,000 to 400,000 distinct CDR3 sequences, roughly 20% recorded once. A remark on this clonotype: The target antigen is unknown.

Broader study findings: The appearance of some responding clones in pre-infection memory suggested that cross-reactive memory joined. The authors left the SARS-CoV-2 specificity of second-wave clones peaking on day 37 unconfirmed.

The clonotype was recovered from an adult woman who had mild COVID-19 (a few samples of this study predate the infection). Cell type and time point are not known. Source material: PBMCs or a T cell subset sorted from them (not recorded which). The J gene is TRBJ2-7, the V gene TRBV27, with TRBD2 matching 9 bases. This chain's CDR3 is CASNSRGGRGEQYF. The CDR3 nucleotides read TGTGCCAGCAACTCGCGGGGGGGCCGGGGCGAGCAGTACTTC.